This T cell receptor (beta chain) was documented in a study of T-cell reconstitution after alpha-beta-depleted transplantation in children. Germline values: CDR1 SGHAT, CDR2 FQNNGV. The V and J ends lost 4 bases and 6 bases, in that order; junction bases with no gene match: 13. This CDR3 comprises 16 residues. TCRbeta library preparation incorporated unique molecular identifiers. TCRdb reanalysed the PCR reads using MiXCR and keeps one entry per CDR3 protein. The table lists about a million distinct CDR3 sequences, 25% to 35% of them singletons. The TCR was taken from a boy less than two years old who had a stem cell transplant for SCID, so the T cells may come from the graft donor. The specimen comprised PBMCs, mostly from graft donor cells, sampled 360 days after TCRalphabeta/CD19-depleted stem cell transplant. The chain uses TRBV11-2 and TRBJ2-5, with TRBD1 matching over 8 bases. The CDR3 loop is CASSSIRAGGWKTQYF. Here the CDR3 DNA reads TGTGCCAGCAGCTCAATTAGGGCAGGGGGCTGGAAGACCCAGTACTTC.